The clone carrying this T cell receptor beta chain came up a few times. CDR3 length: 15 amino acids. V was trimmed by 2 bases and J by 2 bases, leaving 10 bases between them. The data originate from a study of T-cell memory formation after mild COVID-19. Each CDR3 protein gets one entry after TCRdb re-called the 5' RACE reads with MiXCR. In the table there are tens of thousands of distinct CDR3 sequences, about 13% of which are singletons. The clonotype originates from an adult woman who had mild COVID-19 (a few samples of this study predate the infection). Cell type and time point are not known. The specimen sequenced was PBMCs or a T cell subset sorted from them (not recorded which). The gene calls are TRBV12-3 or TRBV12-4 and TRBJ2-1, with D hard to call. CDR3 region: CASSLLPLTYNEQFF. The CDR3 region has the DNA TGTGCCAGCAGTTTACTCCCCCTCACCTACAATGAGCAGTTCTTC.